The 26 T cell receptor beta chains listed next were all sequenced from one sample in a study of blood T cell repertoires in COVID-19. Assay: immunoSEQ multiplex PCR; the TCRdb copy retains only in-frame clones and omits some. In the table there are under 500,000 clones, 70% to 90% of which are singletons. Input material: PBMCs or T cells enriched from blood (not recorded which). These receptor sequences come from a woman under 30 with acute COVID-19.

The J gene is TRBJ1-3, the V gene TRBV2; D is unresolved. CDR1 is SNHLY, CDR2 FYNNEI, per germline. V gave up 5 bases and J gave up 7 bases, with 12 bases separating them. This CDR3 is 13 amino acids long. CDR3 region: CASSPDTGNTIYF. CDR3 bases: TGTGCCAGCAGTCCCGATACGGGGAACACCATATATTTT. The full variable domain, with the rest looked up from reference TRBV2 and TRBJ1-3, is EPEVTQTPSHQVTQMGQEVILRCVPISNHLYFYWYRQILGQKVEFLVSFYNNEISEKSEIFDDQFSVERPDGSNFTLKIRSTKLEDSAMYFCASSPDTGNTIYFGEGSWLTVV.

V and J are TRBV3-1 (or the pseudogene TRBV3-2) and TRBJ2-2; D is possibly TRBD1 (6 bases). CDR3 length equals 16 residues. Trimming removed 3 bases from V and 1 base from J, with 12 bases in between. Germline CDR1 and CDR2: LGHDT and YNNKEL (reference sequence). CDR3 DNA: TGTGCCAGCAGCCAGGCTGTGACAGGGAACACCGGGGAGCTGTTTTTT. Amino acid sequence: CASSQAVTGNTGELFF.

As concerns this clone: The same CDR3 also results from other DNA sequences found in this sample. The rearrangement links TRBV11-2 to TRBJ2-7, with D perhaps TRBD1 (6 bases). The CDR3 runs 12 residues. The germline V gene encodes CDR1 SGHAT and CDR2 FQNNGV. The V end lost 2 bases, the J end lost 4 bases, and 6 bases lay between the germline ends. The CDR3 reads CASSLQGYEQYF. CDR3 in DNA: TGTGCCAGCAGCTTACAGGGGTACGAGCAGTACTTC.

The V call is TRBV7-9, the J call TRBJ1-3; tentative D call: TRBD1 (6 bases). The CDR3 is made up of 16 amino acids. Germline CDR1 is SEHNR and CDR2 is FQNEAQ (reference sequence). Trimming removed 5 bases at V and 0 bases at J, with 14 bases between. This CDR3 reads CASSPETGYSGNTIYF. The DNA of the CDR3 is TGTGCCAGCAGCCCAGAAACAGGGTACTCTGGAAACACCATATATTTT.

This chain links TRBV2 with TRBJ2-2; 11 bases align to TRBD2. V was pared by 7 bases and J by 5 bases, with 6 bases of the junction left unmatched. From germline, CDR1 is SNHLY and CDR2 FYNNEI. CDR3 size: 15 residues. CDR3 loop: CASISLAGGTGELFF. The CDR3 nucleotides read TGTGCCAGCATCTCGCTAGCGGGAGGTACCGGGGAGCTGTTTTTT.

This clone was recorded only once. This chain connects TRBV9 to TRBJ1-6, with TRBD1 matching 10 bases. CDR3 size: 14 residues. Germline CDR1 SGDLS, CDR2 YYNGEE. The V gene end was trimmed by 5 bases and the J gene end by 13 bases; junction bases not matched to a gene: 9. The CDR3 here is CASRAGDRGNPLHF. The DNA for the CDR3 is TGTGCCAGCAGAGCTGGGGACAGGGGAAATCCCCTCCACTTT. Based on the CDR3 plus reference TRBV9 and TRBJ1-6, the full variable domain is DSGVTQTPKHLITATGQRVTLRCSPRSGDLSVYWYQQSLDQGLQFLIQYYNGEERAKGNILERFSAQQFPDLHSELNLSSLELGDSALYFCASRAGDRGNPLHFGNGTRLTVT.

The chain employs TRBV27 and TRBJ2-1, with 13 bases identical to TRBD2. Germline CDR1 MNHEY, CDR2 SMNVEV (reference sequence). V shed 5 bases and J 0 bases; nucleotides not matched to a gene: 4. The CDR3 is 17 residues long. The CDR3 here is CASSGTSGVHSYNEQFF. Here the CDR3 DNA reads TGTGCCAGCAGTGGGACTAGCGGGGTTCACTCCTACAATGAGCAGTTCTTC.

The chain carries TRBV2 and TRBJ1-2; 10 nucleotides line up with TRBD1. CDR3 length equals 14 residues. The germline CDR1 and CDR2 sequences are SNHLY and FYNNEI. The V and J ends lost 6 bases and 5 bases, in that order; junction bases with no gene match: 6. As DNA, the CDR3 is TGTGCCAGCAGAACCGACAGGGGGCGATATGGCTACACCTTC. This translates into CASRTDRGRYGYTF.

This rearrangement joins TRBV6-5 to TRBJ2-1; no clear D gene. The V and J ends lost 4 bases and 8 bases respectively, with 9 bases between them. The CDR3 is 12 residues long. CDR1 and CDR2 from the germline V gene are MNHEY and SVGAGI. CDR3 residues: CASSSLGHEQFF. CDR3 DNA: TGTGCCAGCAGTTCCCTTGGCCATGAGCAGTTCTTC.

The gene calls are TRBV28 and TRBJ2-1; 11 bases are a match to TRBD1. The CDR3 runs to 18 residues. Germline V CDR1 and CDR2: MDHEN, SYDVKM. V was pared by 4 bases and J by 0 bases, with 8 bases of the junction left unmatched. Written as DNA, the CDR3 is TGTGCCAGCAGTTGGGACAGGGGGGCCACGGGCTCCTACAATGAGCAGTTCTTC. This encodes CASSWDRGATGSYNEQFF.

The CDR3 DNA reads as TGTGCCAGCAGCTTAGCGGGGGGCTATGGCTACACCTTC. The encoded protein is CASSLAGGYGYTF. The chain couples TRBV7-2 to TRBJ1-2; D might be TRBD1 (5 bases). Trimming removed 0 bases from V and 4 bases from J, with 6 bases in between. The germline V gene encodes CDR1 SGHTA and CDR2 FQGNSA. The CDR3 length is 13 residues.

The genes are TRBV7-8 and TRBJ2-5; D call uncertain. The germline V and J ends were trimmed by 6 bases and 2 bases, with 13 bases remaining between them. The germline V gene has CDR1 SGHVS and CDR2 FQNEAQ. This CDR3 is 14 amino acids long. CDR3 amino acids: CASRQRFGQETQYF. Here the CDR3 DNA reads TGTGCCAGCAGGCAGCGTTTTGGACAAGAGACCCAGTACTTC.

V and J are TRBV6-2 or TRBV6-3 and TRBJ2-7; TRBD2 is a possible D gene (5 bases). Germline CDR1 and CDR2: MNHEY and SVGEGT. Between the trimmed V and J ends, which lost 2 bases and 4 bases, there was a span of 18 bases. The CDR3 extends over 16 amino acids. Here the CDR3 DNA reads TGTGCCAGCAGTTACACGCCAGTTCGGGGTCCTTACGAGCAGTACTTC. It codes for CASSYTPVRGPYEQYF.

The V call is TRBV7-2, the J call TRBJ2-1, with a tentative D call TRBD2 (6 bases). CDR1 SGHTA and CDR2 FQGNSA come from the germline V gene. V lost 6 bases, J lost 3 bases, and 18 bases lay in between. The CDR3 extends over 16 amino acids. The CDR3 sequence is CASRPPLAGNYNEQFF. In DNA form, the CDR3 reads TGTGCCAGCAGACCCCCGCTGGCGGGAAACTACAATGAGCAGTTCTTC.

The chain has TRBV2 and TRBJ2-2; TRBD1 agrees at 7 bases. CDR1 SNHLY and CDR2 FYNNEI come from the germline V gene. CDR3 size: 15 residues. The J segment lost 3 bases and the V segment lost 4 bases, leaving 5 bases of the junction unmatched. CDR3 loop: CASSGQGSDTGELFF. In DNA form, the CDR3 reads TGTGCCAGCAGTGGACAGGGTTCGGACACCGGGGAGCTGTTTTTT.

This chain joins TRBV18 and TRBJ1-4, with D perhaps matching TRBD1 (6 bases). Looked up from germline, CDR1 is KGHSH and CDR2 is LQKENI. The CDR3 is 16 residues long. With 4 bases removed from V and 0 bases from J, the gap between germline ends came to 12 bases. Written as DNA, the CDR3 is TGTGCCAGCTCACTTGGGACAACCACAACTAATGAAAAACTGTTTTTT. This gives the protein CASSLGTTTTNEKLFF.

V gene TRBV24-1 combines with J gene TRBJ2-1; the D is unclear. The CDR3 extends over 13 amino acids. V dropped 5 bases and J dropped 7 bases, with 11 bases sitting between them. The V gene's germline CDR1 is KGHDR and CDR2 SFDVKD. This CDR3 is CATSGGSWNEQFF. The CDR3, as DNA: TGTGCCACCAGTGGAGGTAGTTGGAATGAGCAGTTCTTC.

The chain combines TRBV3-1 (or the pseudogene TRBV3-2) with TRBJ2-2; TRBD2 matches 7 bases. V trimming: 0 bases; J trimming: 6 bases; junction bases outside the gene matches: 10. Germline CDR1 and CDR2: LGHDT and YNNKEL (reference sequence). The CDR3 has 17 amino acids. The CDR3 region is CASSQDLWASGPGELFF. In DNA form, the CDR3 reads TGTGCCAGCAGCCAAGATCTCTGGGCTAGCGGCCCCGGGGAGCTGTTTTTT.

V is TRBV11-2 and J is TRBJ1-2, with D perhaps matching TRBD1 (6 bases). Germline CDR1 is SGHAT and CDR2 is FQNNGV. This CDR3 is 16 amino acids long. V gave up 4 bases and J gave up 1 base, with 16 bases separating them. The CDR3 nucleotides are TGTGCCAGCAGCTCGATCCGGGGAGGGGGTAACTATGGCTACACCTTC. Translating it yields CASSSIRGGGNYGYTF.

The chain recombines TRBV28 with TRBJ1-1; possible D gene TRBD1, 6 bases. Trimming stripped 2 bases from V and 0 bases from J, with 10 bases between. From germline, CDR1 is MDHEN and CDR2 SYDVKM. The CDR3 covers 15 residues. The CDR3 DNA follows: TGTGCCAGCAGTTTAAGCAGGGGACTGAACACTGAAGCTTTCTTT. This gives the protein CASSLSRGLNTEAFF. The full variable domain, with the rest looked up from reference TRBV28 and TRBJ1-1, is DVKVTQSSRYLVKRTGEKVFLECVQDMDHENMFWYRQDPGLGLRLIYFSYDVKMKEKGDIPEGYSVSREKKERFSLILESASTNQTSMYLCASSLSRGLNTEAFFGQGTRLTVV.

The chain is built from TRBV3-1 (or the pseudogene TRBV3-2) and TRBJ1-6, with 7 bases identical to TRBD1. This CDR3 has 15 residues. Germline V gene lookup returns CDR1 LGHDT and CDR2 YNNKEL (reference sequence). Trimming took 4 bases from V and 9 from J; bases not matched to a gene: 9. The CDR3 nucleotides read TGTGCCAGCAGCCCGATGACAGGGAAAGGTTCACCCCTCCACTTT. It is translated as CASSPMTGKGSPLHF.

The rearrangement links TRBV15 to TRBJ2-2, with TRBD2 identical over 7 bases. After removal of 0 bases from V and 5 bases from J, the junction contained 6 bases not matched to a gene. The length of the CDR3 is 16 residues. Germline lookup yields CDR1 LNHNV and CDR2 YYDKDF (reference sequence). In DNA form, the CDR3 reads TGTGCCACCAGCAGAGATCTGGGGGGGAAAACCGGGGAGCTGTTTTTT. Its protein is CATSRDLGGKTGELFF.

The V gene is TRBV2, the J gene TRBJ1-6; 7 bases fit TRBD1. Germline CDR1 and CDR2: SNHLY and FYNNEI. The trim removed 8 bases at V and 6 bases at J, leaving 4 bases unmatched. The CDR3 runs to 13 residues. The chain's CDR3 is CASQNRGNSPLHF. The CDR3 nucleotides read TGTGCCAGCCAGAACAGGGGTAATTCACCCCTCCACTTT. The full variable domain, rest sourced from reference TRBV2 and TRBJ1-6, is EPEVTQTPSHQVTQMGQEVILRCVPISNHLYFYWYRQILGQKVEFLVSFYNNEISEKSEIFDDQFSVERPDGSNFTLKIRSTKLEDSAMYFCASQNRGNSPLHFGNGTRLTVT.

This clone was seen only a few times. The rearrangement joins TRBV27 to TRBJ1-5; D remains ambiguous. The V end was cut by 1 base, the J end by 4 bases, with 5 bases between. CDR3 length: 13 residues. CDR1 and CDR2 from the germline V gene are MNHEY and SMNVEV (reference sequence). CDR3 sequence: CASSLFQNQPQHF. As DNA, the CDR3 is TGTGCCAGCAGTTTATTCCAGAATCAGCCCCAGCATTTT.

In DNA form, the CDR3 reads TGTGCCAGCGTTCAACCGGGACAGAAATACAATGAGCAGTTCTTC. The encoded protein is CASVQPGQKYNEQFF. The chain is built from TRBV7-9 and TRBJ2-1; TRBD1 matches 7 bases. Germline V lookup: CDR1 SEHNR, CDR2 FQNEAQ (reference sequence). The junction had 11 bases not matched to a gene; V was cut back by 8 bases and J by 4 bases. The CDR3 is 15 amino acids.

V is TRBV28 and J is TRBJ2-7; 9 positions match TRBD1. V lost 6 bases to trimming and J lost 0 bases; unmatched junction nucleotides: 3. CDR3 length equals 14 residues. The V gene's germline CDR1 is MDHEN and CDR2 SYDVKM. Here the CDR3 reads CASRGQGDSYEQYF. Here the CDR3 DNA reads TGTGCCAGCAGGGGACAGGGAGACTCCTACGAGCAGTACTTC.